Below are 21 T cell receptor beta chains sequenced from a single sample in a study of OX40 agonist ivuxolimab in advanced cancers. The library relied on the immunoSEQ multiplex PCR assay. Not all clones reach the TCRdb copy of this immuneACCESS table, which keeps in-frame sequences only. Checked studies attribute under half of the gap to unresolved V genes and leave the rest unexplained. The sample table records approximately 40,000 clones; 70% to 90% of these occur just once. The ten largest make up about 5.5% of the sample. The sequencing used CD4+ or CD8+ T cells sorted from blood, collected in a trial of the OX40 agonist ivuxolimab. All receptors derive from an adult with an advanced solid tumor such as melanoma, head and neck, liver or kidney cancer.

V and J are TRBV7-9 and TRBJ2-2, with D unresolved. This CDR3 is built from 15 residues. V lost 5 bases and J 1 base, leaving 11 bases between the germline ends. Germline-derived CDR1 and CDR2 are SEHNR and FQNEAQ (reference sequence). The DNA for the CDR3 is TGTGCCAGCAGCCTGGGAACCATGAACACCGGGGAGCTGTTTTTT. It translates to CASSLGTMNTGELFF.

V is TRBV9 and J is TRBJ2-3; D possibly matches TRBD1 or TRBD2 (5 bases each). The CDR3 covers 14 residues. Germline V gene sequence: CDR1 SGDLS, CDR2 YYNGEE. The V end lost 2 bases, the J end lost 2 bases, and 9 bases lay between the germline ends. The CDR3 DNA reads TGTGCCAGCAGCGTGGGGACGGCCACAGATACGCAGTATTTT. This encodes CASSVGTATDTQYF.

This clone appeared a single time. The chain links TRBV10-3 to TRBJ1-1; perhaps TRBD1 as D (5 bases). Germline CDR1 reads ENHRY; CDR2 reads SYGVKD. This CDR3 spans 14 amino acids. With 0 bases removed from V and 6 bases from J, the gap between germline ends came to 11 bases. The CDR3 DNA reads TGTGCCATCAGTGAGTCATCAGGGACTCCTGAAGCTTTCTTT. Translation gives CAISESSGTPEAFF.

This sequence joins TRBV7-2 and TRBJ2-5; D assignment may be TRBD1 or TRBD2 (5 bases each). CDR3 size: 15 residues. CDR1 is SGHTA and CDR2 is FQGNSA in the germline V gene. Between the trimmed V and J ends, which lost 5 bases and 5 bases, there was a span of 18 bases. CDR3 in amino acids: CASSPDTGSGETQYF. The CDR3 DNA is TGTGCCAGCAGCCCGGACACAGGTTCGGGGGAGACCCAGTACTTC.

The V and J genes are TRBV7-2 and TRBJ2-3; 15 positions agree with TRBD2. V gave up 4 bases and J gave up 4 bases; unmatched junction bases: 3. The CDR3 has 16 amino acids. Germline V gives CDR1 SGHTA, CDR2 FQGNSA. CDR3 sequence: CASSSGTSGRSDTQYF. The DNA of the CDR3 is TGTGCCAGCAGCTCCGGGACTAGCGGGAGGTCAGATACGCAGTATTTT.

J is TRBJ2-5 and V is TRBV7-6; unclear D gene. Germline CDR1 reads SGHVS; CDR2 reads FNYEAQ. The V end was cut by 1 base, the J end by 2 bases, with 8 bases between. The CDR3 extends over 14 amino acids. CDR3 in amino acids: CASSLGWRQETQYF. CDR3 nucleotide sequence: TGTGCCAGCAGCTTAGGTTGGCGGCAAGAGACCCAGTACTTC.

This chain connects TRBV6-1 to TRBJ1-5, with 12 bases identical to TRBD1. The CDR3 consists of 14 residues. V lost 6 bases and J lost 7; bases outside the gene matches: 4. Germline CDR1 and CDR2: MNHNS and SASEGT. The DNA for the CDR3 is TGTGCCAGCAGGGGACAGGGGGCATGGCAGCCCCAGCATTTT. Translating gives CASRGQGAWQPQHF.

The DNA of the CDR3 is TGCAGCGTGGAGGGGACAGGGGCGCACGGAAACACCATATATTTT. Amino acids: CSVEGTGAHGNTIYF. The V call is TRBV29-1, the J call TRBJ1-3; 10 bases map to TRBD1. Trimming cost V 6 bases and J 4 bases; bases outside gene matches: 9. Germline lookup yields CDR1 SQVTM and CDR2 ANQGSEA. This CDR3 is built from 15 residues.

The chain has TRBV6-5 and TRBJ1-1; 10 positions agree with TRBD1. Trimming took 5 bases from V and 4 from J; bases not matched to a gene: 7. The CDR3 runs 15 residues. Germline lookup yields CDR1 MNHEY and CDR2 SVGAGI. Written as DNA, the CDR3 is TGTGCCAGCAGTCTGACAGGGGGCGCGGGCACTGAAGCTTTCTTT. Its protein is CASSLTGGAGTEAFF.

This clone was seen a handful of times. No conserved phenylalanine or tryptophan ends this CDR3, so it is likely a read error. No DNA is shown, since the ends of the CDR3 on it are uncertain; the CDR3 is the one TCRdb lists. The chain uses TRBV21-1 and TRBJ2-7; TRBD2, the D gene given by the table, was not confirmed from the DNA. TRBV21-1 is classified as a pseudogene. From its first to its last residue, the CDR3 has 8 amino acids. CDR3 protein: CASSNWEL.

This clone showed up just a few times. The rearrangement links TRBV29-1 to TRBJ2-2, with D perhaps matching TRBD1 or TRBD2 (5 bases each). This CDR3 comprises 13 residues. The V and J ends lost 6 bases and 5 bases respectively, with 13 bases between them. Germline CDR1 SQVTM, CDR2 ANQGSEA. The CDR3 here is CSVKWGGTGELFF. CDR3 nucleotide sequence: TGCAGCGTCAAGTGGGGCGGGACCGGGGAGCTGTTTTTT.

This clone showed up just a few times. This chain connects TRBV6-5 to TRBJ2-7, with 16 nucleotides matching TRBD2. CDR3 length: 15 amino acids. V lost 6 bases to trimming and J lost 7 bases; unmatched junction nucleotides: 6. Germline CDR1 is MNHEY and CDR2 is SVGAGI. In DNA form, the CDR3 reads TGTGCCAGCAGGGGACTAGCGGGAGGGCCAGGAGAGCAGTACTTC. Its translation: CASRGLAGGPGEQYF.

This rearrangement joins TRBV7-9 to TRBJ1-1, with TRBD1 matching over 10 bases. Looked up from germline, CDR1 is SEHNR and CDR2 is FQNEAQ (reference sequence). The CDR3 has 14 residues. The V gene end was trimmed by 5 bases and the J gene end by 9 bases; junction bases not matched to a gene: 9. Here the CDR3 DNA reads TGTGCCAGCAGCCACCGGGACAGGGGTGCGAAAGCTTTCTTT. Translation: CASSHRDRGAKAFF.

This chain joins TRBV2 and TRBJ2-7; D not resolved. Germline V gene sequence: CDR1 SNHLY, CDR2 FYNNEI. CDR3 length equals 14 residues. The V end was cut by 4 bases, the J end by 1 base, with 11 bases between. CDR3 nucleotide sequence: TGTGCCAGCAGTGGAATATTTGGATCCTACGAGCAGTACTTC. Translation gives CASSGIFGSYEQYF.

The V call is TRBV28, the J call TRBJ2-3; D gene unclear. The V gene lost 3 bases and the J gene lost 4 bases, with 11 bases spanning the gap. Germline V gene lookup returns CDR1 MDHEN and CDR2 SYDVKM. The CDR3 extends over 14 amino acids. Here the CDR3 DNA reads TGTGCCAGCAGTTTCGGGTTAATTCCAGATACGCAGTATTTT. Translating gives CASSFGLIPDTQYF.

The rearrangement joins TRBV4-1 to TRBJ1-2; 8 bases fit TRBD1. This CDR3 comprises 15 residues. The germline gives CDR1 MGHRA, CDR2 YSYEKL. The ends lost 3 bases at V and 4 bases at J; junction bases unmatched: 7. The CDR3 sequence: CASSQAGQGGYGYTF. The CDR3 nucleotides read TGCGCCAGCAGCCAGGCCGGACAGGGCGGCTATGGCTACACCTTC.

The chain is built from TRBV5-1 and TRBJ1-5, with a possible D match to TRBD1 (5 bases). This CDR3 comprises 15 residues. Looked up from germline, CDR1 is SGHRS and CDR2 is YFSETQ. V gave up 4 bases and J gave up 4 bases, with 15 bases separating them. CDR3 region: CASSPEGGGNQPQHF. CDR3 DNA sequence: TGCGCCAGCAGCCCCGAGGGTGGGGGGAATCAGCCCCAGCATTTT. Full variable domain (outside the CDR3, taken from reference TRBV5-1 and TRBJ1-5): KAGVTQTPRYLIKTRGQQVTLSCSPISGHRSVSWYQQTPGQGLQFLFEYFSETQRNKGNFPGRFSGRQFSNSRSEMNVSTLELGDSALYLCASSPEGGGNQPQHFGDGTRLSIL.

The chain joins TRBV29-1 to TRBJ2-5; D ambiguous. The V gene lost 0 bases and the J gene lost 1 base, with 15 bases spanning the gap. Germline loops: CDR1 SQVTM, CDR2 ANQGSEA. The CDR3 is 16 amino acids. In DNA form, the CDR3 reads TGCAGCGTTGAAGATTTTAAAGGACGGAGCCAAGAGACCCAGTACTTC. Translated, it gives CSVEDFKGRSQETQYF.

The chain employs TRBV30 and TRBJ1-1; tentative D call: TRBD1 (5 bases). This CDR3 has 15 residues. V gave up 3 bases and J gave up 0 bases, with 14 bases separating them. Germline V gene sequence: CDR1 GTSNPN, CDR2 SVGIG (reference sequence). This CDR3 is CAWRRGAEVNTEAFF. The DNA of the CDR3 is TGTGCCTGGAGGCGAGGGGCGGAGGTGAACACTGAAGCTTTCTTT.

This rearrangement joins TRBV6-1 to TRBJ1-2; possibly TRBD1 for D (6 bases). CDR3 length: 13 residues. Trimming removed 6 bases at V and 5 bases at J, with 13 bases between. Germline V gene data show CDR1 as MNHNS and CDR2 as SASEGT. The CDR3 reads CASRAGVEYGYTF. The CDR3 DNA sequence: TGTGCCAGCAGGGCAGGGGTGGAGTATGGCTACACCTTC.

This rearrangement joins TRBV28 to TRBJ2-1, with D perhaps matching TRBD2 (6 bases). From germline, CDR1 is MDHEN and CDR2 SYDVKM. Trimming removed 2 bases from V and 3 bases from J, with 17 bases in between. The CDR3 is 17 amino acids. CDR3 bases: TGTGCCAGCAGTTTAGTTAGTGTGAGCGGGTTCTACAATGAGCAGTTCTTC. As protein: CASSLVSVSGFYNEQFF. Full variable domain (remainder filled in from reference TRBV28 and TRBJ2-1): DVKVTQSSRYLVKRTGEKVFLECVQDMDHENMFWYRQDPGLGLRLIYFSYDVKMKEKGDIPEGYSVSREKKERFSLILESASTNQTSMYLCASSLVSVSGFYNEQFFGPGTRLTVL.